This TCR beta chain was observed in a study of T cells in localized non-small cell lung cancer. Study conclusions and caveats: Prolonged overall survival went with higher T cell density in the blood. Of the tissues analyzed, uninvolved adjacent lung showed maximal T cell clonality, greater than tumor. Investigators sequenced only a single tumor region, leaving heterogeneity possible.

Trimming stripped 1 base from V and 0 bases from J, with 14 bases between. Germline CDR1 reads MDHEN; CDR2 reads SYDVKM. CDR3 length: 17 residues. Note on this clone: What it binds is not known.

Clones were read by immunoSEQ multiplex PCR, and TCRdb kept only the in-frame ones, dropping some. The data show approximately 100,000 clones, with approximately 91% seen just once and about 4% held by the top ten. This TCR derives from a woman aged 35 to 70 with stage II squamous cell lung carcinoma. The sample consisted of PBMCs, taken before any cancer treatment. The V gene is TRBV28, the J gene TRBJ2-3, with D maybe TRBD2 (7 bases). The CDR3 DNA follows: TGTGCCAGCAGTTTATTCGGCGGGGGCCTTAGCACAGATACGCAGTATTTT. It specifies CASSLFGGGLSTDTQYF.